These 29 T cell receptor beta chains were all obtained from the same sample, sequenced in a study of blood T cell repertoires in COVID-19. Generated by immunoSEQ multiplex PCR, the TCRdb table keeps only in-frame clones and is missing some. The sample has approximately 93,000 clones, around two thirds seen once. Sequences were obtained from peripheral blood. The receptors originated from a man between 65 and 80 years old with COVID-19, enrolled during active disease.

This chain uses TRBV5-6 with TRBJ1-4; D unclear. The CDR3 loop spans 17 amino acids. V was shortened by 3 bases and J by 4 bases, with 19 bases between the two germline ends. From germline, CDR1 is SGHDT and CDR2 YYEEEE. This chain's CDR3 is CASSSVFRQQLNEKLFF. The CDR3 DNA sequence: TGTGCCAGCAGCTCCGTATTCAGGCAACAACTTAATGAAAAACTGTTTTTT.

The J gene is TRBJ2-2, the V gene TRBV7-6; TRBD2 matches at 8 bases. The CDR3 covers 15 residues. CDR1 is SGHVS and CDR2 is FNYEAQ in the germline V gene. After removal of 2 bases from V and 7 bases from J, the junction contained 6 bases not matched to a gene. CDR3 DNA: TGTGCCAGCAGCTTATACGGGAGGGCCGACGGGGAGCTGTTTTTT. Translated, it gives CASSLYGRADGELFF.

The chain links TRBV7-9 to TRBJ1-6; the match to TRBD1 covers 7 bases. This CDR3 is built from 13 residues. Germline CDR1 SEHNR, CDR2 FQNEAQ (reference sequence). J was trimmed by 10 bases and V by 6 bases; bases with no gene match: 6. This CDR3 is CASRITGDSPLHF. In nucleotides, the CDR3 is TGTGCCAGCAGAATAACAGGGGACTCACCCCTCCACTTT.

CDR3 in amino acids: CASSSQGTYGYTF. The CDR3 region has the DNA TGTGCCAGCAGCTCACAGGGTACCTATGGCTACACCTTC. The chain links TRBV11-2 to TRBJ1-2, with a weak D call TRBD1 (6 bases). CDR1 SGHAT and CDR2 FQNNGV come from the germline V gene. The CDR3 has 13 amino acids. The V gene lost 4 bases and the J gene lost 4 bases, with 10 bases spanning the gap. Complete variable domain (other parts from reference TRBV11-2 and TRBJ1-2): EAGVAQSPRYKIIEKRQSVAFWCNPISGHATLYWYQQILGQGPKLLIQFQNNGVVDDSQLPKDRFSAERLKGVDSTLKIQPAKLEDSAVYLCASSSQGTYGYTFGSGTRLTVV.

V and J are TRBV7-9 and TRBJ2-1, with 11 bases identical to TRBD2. Germline CDR1 SEHNR, CDR2 FQNEAQ (reference sequence). This CDR3 is built from 17 residues. V lost 5 bases and J lost 10; bases outside the gene matches: 16. The CDR3 DNA sequence: TGTGCCAGCAGCCAGCCTCTAGCGGGAGGCCCTCCGAGAGAGCAGTTCTTC. This codes for CASSQPLAGGPPREQFF. The whole variable domain, filled in from reference TRBV7-9 and TRBJ2-1, reads DTGVSQNPRHKITKRGQNVTFRCDPISEHNRLYWYRQTLGQGPEFLTYFQNEAQLEKSRLLSDRFSAERPKGSFSTLEIQRTEQGDSAMYLCASSQPLAGGPPREQFFGPGTRLTVL.

This sequence joins TRBV24-1 and TRBJ2-7; 9 bases are a match to TRBD1. The CDR3 contains 16 residues. With V trimmed by 3 bases and J by 4 bases, 9 bases remained unmatched. Germline V gene sequence: CDR1 KGHDR, CDR2 SFDVKD. In DNA, the CDR3 is TGTGCCACCAGTGATACCAAAGACAGGGGGGGGTACGAGCAGTACTTC. Translated, it gives CATSDTKDRGGYEQYF.

The V gene is TRBV28, the J gene TRBJ1-5, with D tentatively TRBD1 (6 bases). The CDR3 has 16 residues. CDR1 and CDR2 (germline): MDHEN, SYDVKM. Deletions cut 7 bases from V and 6 bases from J, with 22 bases between. The CDR3 region is CASKVLGGGFGQPQHF. The CDR3 region has the DNA TGTGCCAGCAAAGTTTTGGGAGGGGGTTTCGGTCAGCCCCAGCATTTT.

This clone showed up many times. This sequence joins TRBV5-1 and TRBJ1-2, with 12 bases aligning to TRBD1. The CDR3 extends over 15 amino acids. Germline CDR1 and CDR2: SGHRS and YFSETQ. With 3 bases clipped from V and 8 bases from J, the junction kept 8 bases outside the gene matches. The chain's CDR3 is CASSSEGDRGQGYTF. The CDR3 DNA reads as TGCGCCAGCAGCTCGGAGGGGGACAGGGGGCAAGGCTACACCTTC.

The chain has TRBV9 and TRBJ2-3; 9 bases line up with TRBD2. This CDR3 region has 16 residues. CDR1 is SGDLS and CDR2 is YYNGEE in the germline V gene. J was trimmed by 4 bases and V by 4 bases; bases with no gene match: 10. The DNA for the CDR3 is TGTGCCAGCAGCCTTAGAGGGACTAGCTATGCAGATACGCAGTATTTT. Translated, it gives CASSLRGTSYADTQYF. The entire variable domain, with the rest obtained from reference TRBV9 and TRBJ2-3, is as follows: DSGVTQTPKHLITATGQRVTLRCSPRSGDLSVYWYQQSLDQGLQFLIQYYNGEERAKGNILERFSAQQFPDLHSELNLSSLELGDSALYFCASSLRGTSYADTQYFGPGTRLTVL.

The chain links TRBV5-1 to TRBJ2-7; no firm D call. Germline values: CDR1 SGHRS, CDR2 YFSETQ. The CDR3 consists of 13 residues. Trimming stripped 4 bases from V and 3 bases from J, with 11 bases between. Written as DNA, the CDR3 is TGCGCCAGCAGCGCAGTAACGAACTACGAGCAGTACTTC. Protein product: CASSAVTNYEQYF.

This clone was counted between two and nine times. The rearrangement uses TRBV27 and TRBJ2-3; 9 bases map to TRBD2. The germline gives CDR1 MNHEY, CDR2 SMNVEV (reference sequence). The CDR3 covers 15 residues. The ends lost 3 bases at V and 4 bases at J; junction bases unmatched: 5. CDR3 sequence: CASSFGAGGSDTQYF. For the CDR3, the DNA is TGTGCCAGCAGTTTTGGCGCGGGAGGGTCAGATACGCAGTATTTT.

The CDR3: CATSVWDRGHEQYF. The CDR3 DNA sequence: TGTGCCACCAGTGTGTGGGACAGGGGGCACGAGCAGTACTTC. This chain joins TRBV24-1 and TRBJ2-7; 12 bases agree with TRBD1. After removal of 5 bases from V and 5 bases from J, the junction contained 3 bases not matched to a gene. The CDR3 runs to 14 residues. Germline CDR1 is KGHDR and CDR2 is SFDVKD.

The chain uses TRBV24-1 and TRBJ2-2; TRBD2 matches at 12 bases. CDR3 size: 18 residues. V gave up 6 bases and J gave up 3 bases; unmatched junction bases: 10. Germline CDR1 and CDR2: KGHDR and SFDVKD. In DNA form, the CDR3 reads TGTGCCACCAGTCTTCCTAGCGGGAGGGCCGGGTACACCGGGGAGCTGTTTTTT. Translating gives CATSLPSGRAGYTGELFF.

V gene TRBV12-3 or TRBV12-4 combines with J gene TRBJ2-1; 8 positions match TRBD2. J was trimmed by 5 bases and V by 7 bases; bases with no gene match: 4. This CDR3 spans 13 amino acids. The CDR3 loop reads CASTLSGNNEQFF. In nucleotides, the CDR3 is TGTGCCAGCACCCTTAGCGGGAACAATGAGCAGTTCTTC.

V gene TRBV7-2 combines with J gene TRBJ1-6; D not resolved. The CDR3 is 13 amino acids. The germline CDR1 and CDR2 sequences are SGHTA and FQGNSA. V was pared by 0 bases and J by 13 bases, with 10 bases between. This CDR3 reads CASSLAPKSPLHF. The CDR3 DNA follows: TGTGCCAGCAGCTTAGCCCCGAAGAGCCCCCTCCACTTT.

The genes are TRBV9 and TRBJ2-7; 7 bases align to TRBD1. Germline V gene lookup returns CDR1 SGDLS and CDR2 YYNGEE. The CDR3 sequence is 14 residues long. V lost 6 bases, J lost 3 bases, and 9 bases stayed unmatched. The DNA for the CDR3 is TGTGCCAGCACTGTAGGGACAGAAAACTACGAGCAGTACTTC. It yields the protein CASTVGTENYEQYF.

The gene calls are TRBV27 and TRBJ2-1; 13 nucleotides agree with TRBD2. Germline-derived CDR1 and CDR2 are MNHEY and SMNVEV (reference sequence). The CDR3 extends over 19 amino acids. The V and J ends lost 8 bases and 6 bases, in that order; junction bases with no gene match: 19. CDR3 loop: CASVRSGTSGTVLPNEQFF. CDR3 bases: TGTGCCAGCGTGAGATCTGGGACTAGCGGGACAGTCCTACCCAATGAGCAGTTCTTC.

The genes are TRBV5-6 and TRBJ2-2; D is unclear. The CDR3 has 14 amino acids. V was clipped by 4 bases and J by 4 bases, with 11 bases between them. CDR1 is SGHDT, CDR2 YYEEEE, per germline. CDR3 DNA: TGTGCCAGCAGCGTTAGCCCAACCACCGGGGAGCTGTTTTTT. Translation gives CASSVSPTTGELFF.

The genes are TRBV10-3 and TRBJ2-1; TRBD1 matches 7 bases. From germline, CDR1 is ENHRY and CDR2 SYGVKD. With 10 bases clipped from V and 3 bases from J, the junction kept 15 bases outside the gene matches. The CDR3 loop spans 16 amino acids. This chain's CDR3 is CATGRRGQHGYNEQFF. The CDR3 DNA reads as TGTGCCACTGGACGCAGGGGACAGCACGGCTACAATGAGCAGTTCTTC.

CDR3 protein: CASSPRGEGPGELFF. The CDR3 DNA sequence: TGTGCCAGCAGTCCAAGGGGGGAGGGTCCCGGGGAGCTGTTTTTT. The V call is TRBV28, the J call TRBJ2-2; D is possibly TRBD2 (7 bases). The V end was cut by 5 bases, the J end by 6 bases, with 16 bases between. Per germline, CDR1 MDHEN and CDR2 SYDVKM. The CDR3 is 15 amino acids.

The gene calls are TRBV5-1 and TRBJ2-7, with 11 bases matching TRBD2. The J segment lost 4 bases and the V segment lost 3 bases, leaving 9 bases of the junction unmatched. There are 16 residues in the CDR3. Germline CDR1 is SGHRS and CDR2 is YFSETQ. The DNA of the CDR3 is TGCGCCAGCAGCTCCTCGGCTAGCGGGAGGAGGTACGAGCAGTACTTC. Translated: CASSSSASGRRYEQYF.

J is TRBJ1-2 and V is TRBV6-2 or TRBV6-3; D might be TRBD1 (5 bases). The CDR3 length is 12 residues. Germline loops: CDR1 MNHEY, CDR2 SVGEGT. V dropped 4 bases and J dropped 8 bases, with 11 bases sitting between them. The CDR3 sequence is CASSWQGSGYTF. In nucleotides, the CDR3 is TGTGCCAGCAGTTGGCAGGGAAGCGGCTACACCTTC.

The gene calls are TRBV7-8 and TRBJ2-1, with unresolved D. V was shortened by 2 bases and J by 4 bases, with 12 bases between the two germline ends. The germline gives CDR1 SGHVS, CDR2 FQNEAQ. This CDR3 spans 15 amino acids. The CDR3 region is CASSLRLDRYNEQFF. The CDR3, as DNA: TGTGCCAGCAGCTTACGGCTAGACCGGTACAATGAGCAGTTCTTC.

This rearrangement joins TRBV9 to TRBJ2-2; perhaps TRBD2 as D (6 bases). The CDR3 runs to 13 residues. Germline CDR1 SGDLS, CDR2 YYNGEE. The ends were cut back, 7 bases at V and 7 bases at J, with 14 bases in the middle. CDR3 sequence (DNA): TGTGCCAGCGCCGGGAGTCCCCACGGGGAGCTGTTTTTT. Its protein product is CASAGSPHGELFF.

The chain combines TRBV5-4 with TRBJ1-2; possibly TRBD1 for D (5 bases). CDR1 and CDR2 from the germline V gene are SGHNT and YYREEE (reference sequence). V lost 4 bases, J lost 8 bases, and 21 bases lay in between. This CDR3 is built from 15 residues. DNA for the CDR3: TGTGCCAGCAGCCTTCCCGGGACTTTTCCGGAGGGCTACACCTTC. Translating it yields CASSLPGTFPEGYTF.

This sequence joins TRBV11-2 and TRBJ2-7; no reliable D call. Trimming removed 1 base from V and 10 bases from J, with 8 bases in between. Looked up from germline, CDR1 is SGHAT and CDR2 is FQNNGV. The CDR3 contains 11 residues. The CDR3 is CASSLGAVQYF. The CDR3 DNA reads TGTGCCAGCAGCTTAGGGGCAGTACAGTACTTC. The variable domain in full, completed from reference TRBV11-2 and TRBJ2-7, reads EAGVAQSPRYKIIEKRQSVAFWCNPISGHATLYWYQQILGQGPKLLIQFQNNGVVDDSQLPKDRFSAERLKGVDSTLKIQPAKLEDSAVYLCASSLGAVQYFGPGTRLTVT.

The genes are TRBV16 and TRBJ2-1, with D possibly TRBD1 on 5 matching bases. The V and J ends lost 4 bases and 4 bases respectively, with 20 bases between them. The CDR3 sequence is 17 residues long. CDR1 is KGHSY and CDR2 is FQNENV in the germline V gene. In DNA, the CDR3 is TGTGCCAGCAGCCCAAGGGGTGGGGCAGGGAAGTACAATGAGCAGTTCTTC. Translated: CASSPRGGAGKYNEQFF. Filled out from reference TRBV16 and TRBJ2-1, the complete variable domain reads GEEVAQTPKHLVRGEGQKAKLYCAPIKGHSYVFWYQQVLKNEFKFLISFQNENVFDETGMPKERFSAKCLPNSPCSLEIQATKLEDSAVYFCASSPRGGAGKYNEQFFGPGTRLTVL.

The chain uses TRBV28 and TRBJ2-5; tentatively, D is TRBD1 (6 bases). Germline-derived CDR1 and CDR2 are MDHEN and SYDVKM. This CDR3 is 14 amino acids long. V shed 5 bases and J shed 2 bases, with 12 bases lying between them. Here the CDR3 DNA reads TGTGCCAGCAGTAACAGGGCCCTACAAGAGACCCAGTACTTC. It yields the protein CASSNRALQETQYF. Looking up the rest from reference TRBV28 and TRBJ2-5 gives the full variable domain: DVKVTQSSRYLVKRTGEKVFLECVQDMDHENMFWYRQDPGLGLRLIYFSYDVKMKEKGDIPEGYSVSREKKERFSLILESASTNQTSMYLCASSNRALQETQYFGPGTRLLVL.

This clone has only one observation. The gene calls are TRBV5-1 and TRBJ2-2, with 8 bases identical to TRBD1. The CDR3 sequence is 15 residues long. The ends lost 1 base at V and 7 bases at J; junction bases unmatched: 6. In germline, CDR1 is SGHRS, CDR2 YFSETQ. CDR3 nucleotides: TGCGCCAGCAGCTTGAACCAGGGGGCGGACGGGGAGCTGTTTTTT. Its translation is CASSLNQGADGELFF. The full variable domain, its missing parts supplied by reference TRBV5-1 and TRBJ2-2, is KAGVTQTPRYLIKTRGQQVTLSCSPISGHRSVSWYQQTPGQGLQFLFEYFSETQRNKGNFPGRFSGRQFSNSRSEMNVSTLELGDSALYLCASSLNQGADGELFFGEGSRLTVL.